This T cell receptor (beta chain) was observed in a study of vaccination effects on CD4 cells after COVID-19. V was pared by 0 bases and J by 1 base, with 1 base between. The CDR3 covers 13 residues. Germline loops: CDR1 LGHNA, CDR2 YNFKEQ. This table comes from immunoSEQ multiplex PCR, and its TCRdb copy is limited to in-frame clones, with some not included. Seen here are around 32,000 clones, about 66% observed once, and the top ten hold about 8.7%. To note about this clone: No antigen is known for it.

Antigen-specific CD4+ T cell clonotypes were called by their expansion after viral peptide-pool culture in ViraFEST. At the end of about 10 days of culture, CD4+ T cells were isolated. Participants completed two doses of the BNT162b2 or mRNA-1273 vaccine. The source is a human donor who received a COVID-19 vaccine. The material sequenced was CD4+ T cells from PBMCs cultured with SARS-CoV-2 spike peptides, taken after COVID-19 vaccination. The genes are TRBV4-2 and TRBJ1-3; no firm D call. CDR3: CASSQESGNTIYF. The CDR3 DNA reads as TGTGCCAGCAGCCAAGAGTCTGGAAACACCATATATTTT.